A single T cell receptor beta chain is shown here with its context. The CDR3 totals 15 residues. V was shortened by 0 bases and J by 4 bases, with 9 bases between the two germline ends. CDR1 is MNHEY, CDR2 SVGAGI, per germline. As processed by the authors: Reference gene primer amplification yielded estimated nucleated cell counts. Assay used: immunoSEQ multiplex PCR; TCRdb lists only in-frame clones, some missing. The D gene and trimming were derived from the DNA, and the V and J assignments and clone size from that table. Altogether around 150,000 clones are present, about 84% being singletons, with the ten largest covering under 10%. This entry is derived from a study of blood T cell repertoires in COVID-19. Study context: Material from acute and convalescent COVID-19 was sourced from the United States, Italy and Spain. PBMCs, B-cell-depleted T cells, or T cells were the source of the cDNA or gDNA that made up the material.

This TCR was recovered from a woman aged 80 or over in a cohort sampled during active or convalescent COVID-19. Sample: peripheral blood. The genes are TRBV6-5 and TRBJ1-4; D is unclear. The CDR3 loop is CASSYSPPGNEKLFF. Here the CDR3 DNA reads TGTGCCAGCAGTTACTCGCCCCCGGGTAATGAAAAACTGTTTTTT.